This record looks at one TCR beta chain sequence and its context. Its antigen is undetermined. Only in-frame clones appear in the TCRdb table, and some are missing; sequencing was by immunoSEQ multiplex PCR. This table holds some 150,000 clones, 88% found once. This sample was taken from a study of T cell responses to AZD1222 COVID-19 vaccine. Study-level points and caveats: Spike as a whole was targeted by vaccine-associated CD4 TCRs, dominant at 160-218 and 743-854.

The J segment lost 7 bases and the V segment lost 11 bases, leaving 5 bases of the junction unmatched. The CDR3 consists of 11 residues. Germline assignment: CDR1 SGHAT and CDR2 FQNNGV. The TCR sequence derives from an adult who received the MenACWY meningococcal vaccine as a control. The sequenced sample was peripheral blood, obtained 28 days after the second dose of the MenACWY control vaccine. This sequence joins TRBV11-2 and TRBJ2-5; TRBD1 agrees at 9 bases. The CDR3 spells CAVRQGGTQYF. DNA of the CDR3: TGTGCCGTCAGACAGGGGGGGACCCAGTACTTC.